The 29 T cell receptor beta chains in this list originate from one sample, sequenced in a study of cytomegalovirus exposure and HLA in healthy donors. Use of 60 Vbeta and 13 Jbeta primers characterized the PCR. TCRdb keeps only in-frame clones here, not all; method: immunoSEQ multiplex PCR. Among under 200,000 clones, 65% to 70% were seen once, and the ten largest hold 3.5% to 5.5%. The specimen sequenced was PBMCs. Source of these receptors: a woman between 18 and 30 years old in good health and CMV-seropositive.

The V and J genes are TRBV13 and TRBJ1-1; TRBD1 aligns across 7 bases. CDR3 size: 13 residues. CDR1 and CDR2 from the germline V gene are PRHDT and FYEKMQ (reference sequence). The V segment lost 6 bases and the J segment 5 bases; nucleotides outside the gene matches: 6. The CDR3 loop reads CASSVTGWTEAFF. As DNA, the CDR3 is TGTGCCAGCAGTGTGACAGGGTGGACTGAAGCTTTCTTT.

V gene TRBV30 combines with J gene TRBJ2-1; D gene ambiguous. This CDR3 spans 13 amino acids. Germline V gives CDR1 GTSNPN, CDR2 SVGIG (reference sequence). Trimming removed 2 bases from V and 9 bases from J, with 14 bases in between. Written as DNA, the CDR3 is TGTGCCTGGAGTACTCGGAGTTTTGCTGAGCAGTTCTTC. Translating gives CAWSTRSFAEQFF.

The J gene is TRBJ2-5, the V gene TRBV2, with TRBD1 matching 7 bases. CDR1 is SNHLY, CDR2 FYNNEI, per germline. J was trimmed by 5 bases and V by 6 bases; bases with no gene match: 12. The CDR3 contains 15 residues. CDR3 bases: TGTGCCAGCAGCGCGAGGGACAGCGTTTTGGAGACCCAGTACTTC. It encodes CASSARDSVLETQYF.

The rearrangement links TRBV19 to TRBJ1-4; D might be TRBD1 (5 bases). Trimming removed 5 bases at V and 11 bases at J, with 15 bases between. The CDR3 runs 13 residues. Germline assignment: CDR1 LNHDA and CDR2 SQIVND (reference sequence). DNA for the CDR3: TGTGCCAGTAGTTATAAACAGGTTGGGAAACTGTTTTTT. Translated, it gives CASSYKQVGKLFF.

The chain uses TRBV27 and TRBJ1-3; 7 bases agree with TRBD1. The ends lost 6 bases at V and 16 bases at J; junction bases unmatched: 18. This CDR3 has 14 amino acids. The V gene's germline CDR1 is MNHEY and CDR2 SMNVEV (reference sequence). CDR3 loop: CASSATGQRLFLYF. For the CDR3, the DNA is TGTGCCAGCAGCGCTACGGGACAGCGATTATTTCTTTATTTT.

This clone was detected once. This chain connects TRBV2 to TRBJ2-1; the match to TRBD2 covers 14 bases. J gave up 2 bases and V 3 bases, and 9 bases lay outside the gene matches. CDR1 and CDR2 from the germline V gene are SNHLY and FYNNEI. The CDR3 runs to 19 residues. As DNA, the CDR3 is TGTGCCAGCAGTGACCCTCGACTAGCGGGAGGGCCGACCTACAATGAGCAGTTCTTC. It specifies CASSDPRLAGGPTYNEQFF. Looking up the rest from reference TRBV2 and TRBJ2-1 gives the full variable domain: EPEVTQTPSHQVTQMGQEVILRCVPISNHLYFYWYRQILGQKVEFLVSFYNNEISEKSEIFDDQFSVERPDGSNFTLKIRSTKLEDSAMYFCASSDPRLAGGPTYNEQFFGPGTRLTVL.

This sequence joins TRBV27 and TRBJ1-1; 8 bases fit TRBD1. V lost 6 bases, J lost 12 bases, and 12 bases stayed unmatched. CDR3 size: 13 residues. CDR1 and CDR2 from the germline V gene are MNHEY and SMNVEV (reference sequence). The CDR3 sequence is CASRALEDRAPFF. CDR3 sequence (DNA): TGTGCCAGCAGGGCTTTAGAGGACAGGGCACCTTTCTTT.

The chain employs TRBV27 and TRBJ1-3, with D possibly TRBD1 on 6 matching bases. This CDR3 has 13 amino acids. V was pared by 11 bases and J by 4 bases, with 15 bases between. CDR1 and CDR2 (germline): MNHEY, SMNVEV (reference sequence). CDR3: CASAGAGGNTIYF. The CDR3 bases are TGTGCCTCCGCGGGGGCAGGAGGAAACACCATATATTTT.

The genes are TRBV6-6 and TRBJ2-2; the match to TRBD2 covers 7 bases. Trimming removed 6 bases from V and 1 base from J; junction bases left unmatched: 2. The germline gives CDR1 MNHNY, CDR2 SVGAGI (reference sequence). This CDR3 region has 14 residues. As DNA, the CDR3 is TGTGCCAGCAGGGAGCGGGGGAACACCGGGGAGCTGTTTTTT. It yields the protein CASRERGNTGELFF.

The chain carries TRBV7-2 and TRBJ2-7; TRBD1 matches at 7 bases. The CDR3 consists of 14 residues. V lost 4 bases and J lost 3; bases outside the gene matches: 6. Germline lookup yields CDR1 SGHTA and CDR2 FQGNSA. In DNA, the CDR3 is TGTGCCAGCAGCTATCTCGGGACAGACTACGAGCAGTACTTC. This translates into CASSYLGTDYEQYF.

V and J are TRBV5-4 and TRBJ2-3; TRBD2 aligns across 7 bases. V lost 5 bases and J lost 2; bases outside the gene matches: 8. Germline CDR1 is SGHNT and CDR2 is YYREEE (reference sequence). The CDR3 is made up of 15 amino acids. The DNA for the CDR3 is TGTGCCAGCAGGCGCGGGGGTGGGCACACAGATACGCAGTATTTT. Protein sequence: CASRRGGGHTDTQYF.

This chain joins TRBV28 and TRBJ2-7; a possible D gene is TRBD1 (5 bases). Germline V CDR1 and CDR2: MDHEN, SYDVKM. CDR3 length: 15 amino acids. V shed 5 bases and J shed 6 bases, with 20 bases lying between them. The CDR3 region is CASSPGRSGASEQYF. CDR3 in DNA: TGTGCCAGCAGTCCAGGGCGCTCTGGGGCCTCCGAGCAGTACTTC.

The genes are TRBV19 and TRBJ1-5, with D possibly TRBD1 on 6 matching bases. Per germline, CDR1 LNHDA and CDR2 SQIVND (reference sequence). Between the trimmed V and J ends, which lost 4 bases and 0 bases, there was a span of 10 bases. The CDR3 runs to 15 residues. As DNA, the CDR3 is TGTGCCAGTAGTACCGTAGGGGGTAGCAATCAGCCCCAGCATTTT. It is translated as CASSTVGGSNQPQHF.

The chain employs TRBV9 and TRBJ1-2, with 9 bases identical to TRBD1. The CDR3 runs to 11 residues. V shed 8 bases and J 11 bases; nucleotides not matched to a gene: 7. From germline, CDR1 is SGDLS and CDR2 YYNGEE. The CDR3 reads CASTGGAGYTF. The CDR3 nucleotides read TGTGCCAGTACAGGGGGCGCAGGTTACACCTTC.

This clone showed up just a few times. This chain links TRBV10-3 with TRBJ1-3; D may be TRBD1 (6 bases). Deletions cut 3 bases from V and 0 bases from J, with 12 bases between. The germline V gene has CDR1 ENHRY and CDR2 SYGVKD. CDR3 length equals 16 residues. The CDR3 reads CAISEQGRLSGNTIYF. The DNA of the CDR3 is TGTGCCATCAGTGAACAGGGCCGACTCTCTGGAAACACCATATATTTT.

This clone was recorded once. The V gene is TRBV19, the J gene TRBJ2-7; 8 bases fit TRBD2. The CDR3 runs to 14 residues. CDR1 is LNHDA and CDR2 is SQIVND in the germline V gene (reference sequence). V lost 6 bases, J lost 4 bases, and 8 bases stayed unmatched. The CDR3 is CASRGAGGVYEQYF. CDR3 DNA: TGTGCCAGTAGAGGGGCGGGAGGCGTATACGAGCAGTACTTC.

This clone has only one observation. The chain joins TRBV28 to TRBJ1-1; D remains ambiguous. Trimming took off 4 bases at V and 4 bases at J, with 19 bases between the two ends. The V gene's germline CDR1 is MDHEN and CDR2 SYDVKM. The CDR3 consists of 16 residues. The CDR3 nucleotides read TGTGCCAGCAGTTCCCCAACCCCAAGTCGTAGCACTGAAGCTTTCTTT. Residues: CASSSPTPSRSTEAFF.

The chain recombines TRBV25-1 with TRBJ2-1; TRBD2 is a possible D gene (6 bases). This CDR3 is 14 amino acids long. Looked up from germline, CDR1 is MGHDK and CDR2 is SYGVNS. The V gene lost 6 bases and the J gene lost 6 bases, with 15 bases spanning the gap. The DNA for the CDR3 is TGTGCCAGCAGGGGGGGTCTCACTACCAATGAGCAGTTCTTC. Translated: CASRGGLTTNEQFF. Complete variable domain (other parts from reference TRBV25-1 and TRBJ2-1): EADIYQTPRYLVIGTGKKITLECSQTMGHDKMYWYQQDPGMELHLIHYSYGVNSTEKGDLSSESTVSRIRTEHFPLTLESARPSHTSQYLCASRGGLTTNEQFFGPGTRLTVL.

The J gene is TRBJ1-2, the V gene TRBV27, with D hard to call. Trimming pared 4 bases from V and 3 bases from J, leaving 9 bases between. CDR1 MNHEY and CDR2 SMNVEV come from the germline V gene (reference sequence). The CDR3 runs to 13 residues. This CDR3 reads CASSSNRDYGYTF. DNA of the CDR3: TGTGCCAGCAGTTCAAACCGGGACTATGGCTACACCTTC.

CDR3 DNA sequence: TGCGCCAGCAGCCAACGGGATTATCGCGGGACGCCTCACTACGAGCAGTACTTC. Amino acids: CASSQRDYRGTPHYEQYF. V and J are TRBV4-1 and TRBJ2-7; D is perhaps TRBD2 (6 bases). The V end was cut by 2 bases, the J end by 3 bases, with 23 bases between. This CDR3 contains 18 residues. Per the germline V gene, CDR1 is MGHRA and CDR2 is YSYEKL.

This clone was picked up a small number of times. This chain links TRBV4-3 with TRBJ2-3; TRBD2 might be the D (6 bases). Germline loops: CDR1 LGHNA, CDR2 YSLEER. Trimming shortened V by 1 base and J by 4 bases, and 9 bases separated the two germline ends. This CDR3 has 14 amino acids. DNA of the CDR3: TGCGCCAGCAGCCAAGGTCCGGGGGCAGATACGCAGTATTTT. Its translation: CASSQGPGADTQYF.

The chain has TRBV7-2 and TRBJ2-5; 11 bases agree with TRBD2. The CDR3 has 15 amino acids. The germline V gene encodes CDR1 SGHTA and CDR2 FQGNSA. Germline trimming cut 0 bases from V and 5 bases from J; bases unmatched to any gene: 2. CDR3 sequence: CASSLASGGGETQYF. The CDR3 DNA sequence: TGTGCCAGCAGCTTAGCTAGCGGGGGGGGCGAGACCCAGTACTTC.

This clone appeared a few times. The chain carries TRBV30 and TRBJ2-7, with TRBD1 as a possible D gene (5 bases). The germline V gene has CDR1 GTSNPN and CDR2 SVGIG (reference sequence). With 2 bases removed from V and 0 bases from J, the gap between germline ends came to 11 bases. This CDR3 has 14 residues. As DNA, the CDR3 is TGTGCCTGGAGTACAGGACCTAGCTCCTACGAGCAGTACTTC. Its protein is CAWSTGPSSYEQYF.

The chain joins TRBV7-3 to TRBJ1-6; D is unclear. The CDR3 has 15 residues. Germline assignment: CDR1 SGHTA and CDR2 FQGTGA. V lost 4 bases to trimming and J lost 7 bases, with 14 bases between them. The CDR3 region is CASSSKANFNSPLHF. The DNA of the CDR3 is TGTGCCAGCAGCTCGAAAGCTAATTTCAATTCACCCCTCCACTTT.

V is TRBV7-2 and J is TRBJ1-6; 7 bases are shared with TRBD1. Germline V gives CDR1 SGHTA, CDR2 FQGNSA. Trimming took 2 bases from V and 8 from J; bases not matched to a gene: 12. The CDR3 is made up of 17 amino acids. The CDR3, as DNA: TGTGCCAGCAGCTTAACGGGACAGACCCCGAGGGATTCACCCCTCCACTTT. Its translation is CASSLTGQTPRDSPLHF.

This chain links TRBV5-4 with TRBJ2-3; 8 bases agree with TRBD2. In germline, CDR1 is SGHNT, CDR2 YYREEE (reference sequence). The CDR3 length is 14 residues. The J segment lost 5 bases and the V segment lost 5 bases, leaving 7 bases of the junction unmatched. CDR3 in amino acids: CASRDGTRQDTQYF. The DNA for the CDR3 is TGTGCCAGCAGAGATGGGACTAGACAAGATACGCAGTATTTT. The full variable domain, completed using reference TRBV5-4 and TRBJ2-3, is ETGVTQSPTHLIKTRGQQVTLRCSSQSGHNTVSWYQQALGQGPQFIFQYYREEENGRGNFPPRFSGLQFPNYSSELNVNALELDDSALYLCASRDGTRQDTQYFGPGTRLTVL.

The chain couples TRBV6-5 to TRBJ2-5; D may be TRBD1 (6 bases). The CDR3 spans 14 residues. In germline, CDR1 is MNHEY, CDR2 SVGAGI. With 6 bases removed from V and 3 bases from J, the gap between germline ends came to 14 bases. CDR3 coding DNA: TGTGCCAGCAGCCAACTAACAGGGAAAGAGACCCAGTACTTC. Protein sequence: CASSQLTGKETQYF.

The V call is TRBV11-1, the J call TRBJ2-1; TRBD2 matches 8 bases. J lost 6 bases, V lost 1 base, and 2 bases had no gene match. This CDR3 is 14 amino acids long. CDR1 is SGHAT and CDR2 is FQDESV in the germline V gene (reference sequence). The CDR3 region is CASSLELAVNEQFF. The DNA of the CDR3 is TGTGCCAGCAGCTTAGAACTAGCGGTCAATGAGCAGTTCTTC.

J is TRBJ1-3 and V is TRBV6-9; D possibly corresponds to TRBD1 (6 bases). Per the germline V gene, CDR1 is MNHGY and CDR2 is SVAAGI. The CDR3 covers 16 residues. V was trimmed by 4 bases and J by 1 base, leaving 14 bases between them. CDR3 DNA sequence: TGTGCCAGCAGTTCCCAGGGGAGTCTTTCTGGAAACACCATATATTTT. As protein: CASSSQGSLSGNTIYF.